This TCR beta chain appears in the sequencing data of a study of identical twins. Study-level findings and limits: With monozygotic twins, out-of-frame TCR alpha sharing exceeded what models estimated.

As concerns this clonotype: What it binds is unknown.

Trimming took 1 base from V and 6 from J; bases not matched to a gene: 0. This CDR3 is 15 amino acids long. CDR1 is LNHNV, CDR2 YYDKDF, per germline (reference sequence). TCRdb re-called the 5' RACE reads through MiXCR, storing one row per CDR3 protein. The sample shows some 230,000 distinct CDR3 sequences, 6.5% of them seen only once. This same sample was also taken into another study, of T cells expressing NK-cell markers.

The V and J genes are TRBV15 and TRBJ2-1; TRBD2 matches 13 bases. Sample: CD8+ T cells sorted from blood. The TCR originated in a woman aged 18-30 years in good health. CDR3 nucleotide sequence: TGTGCCACCAGCAGAGGACTAGCGGGGGGCAATGAGCAGTTCTTC. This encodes CATSRGLAGGNEQFF.